The 21 T cell receptor beta chains below come from one sample, sequenced in a study of Graves' ophthalmopathy and Graves' hyperthyroidism. As the template, RNA transcripts were used to amplify TCR beta CDR3 regions. HTBI primers primed a first-round RT-PCR, and a second-round multiplex PCR followed. TCRdb recomputed calls from the multiplex PCR reads with MiXCR, one row per CDR3 protein. The table records around 1.1 million distinct CDR3 sequences, about 38% of them present only once. Sequencing was carried out using peripheral blood or thyroid tissue (not recorded which). The source is an adult man with Graves' hyperthyroidism.

This clonotype was seen many times. The V and J genes are TRBV5-8 and TRBJ1-1; D gene unclear. The CDR3 extends over 14 amino acids. Germline-derived CDR1 and CDR2 are SGHTS and YDEGEE. V lost 4 bases, J lost 2 bases, and 12 bases lay in between. CDR3 in amino acids: CASSPAWGNTEAFF. The CDR3 DNA sequence: TGTGCCAGCAGCCCGGCTTGGGGTAACACTGAAGCTTTCTTT.

This clonotype was recorded at least ten times. The CDR3: CASSFRGETQYF. DNA of the CDR3: TGTGCCAGCAGCTTCAGGGGGGAGACCCAGTACTTC. V is TRBV27 and J is TRBJ2-5; TRBD1 aligns across 7 bases. CDR1 and CDR2 from the germline V gene are MNHEY and SMNVEV (reference sequence). This CDR3 spans 12 amino acids. V trimming: 6 bases; J trimming: 5 bases; junction bases outside the gene matches: 3.

In this sample, this clonotype turned up many times. The chain couples TRBV9 to TRBJ1-1, with a weak D call TRBD1 (5 bases). The CDR3 covers 14 residues. Trimming left V 0 bases short and J 3 bases short, with 9 bases between. Germline values: CDR1 SGDLS, CDR2 YYNGEE. DNA for the CDR3: TGTGCCAGCAGCGTAGTGGGGGAAGACACTGAAGCTTTCTTT. Translating it yields CASSVVGEDTEAFF.

The rearrangement joins TRBV7-3 to TRBJ1-2; 7 bases are shared with TRBD1. Trimming took 3 bases from V and 7 from J; bases not matched to a gene: 14. This CDR3 region has 16 residues. Germline lookup yields CDR1 SGHTA and CDR2 FQGTGA. The CDR3 protein is CASSLCPGQDLLGYTF. CDR3 nucleotides: TGTGCCAGCAGCTTGTGCCCAGGACAGGACCTCCTTGGCTACACCTTC.

The J gene is TRBJ1-3, the V gene TRBV10-3, with D possibly matching TRBD1 (5 bases). The V gene lost 9 bases and the J gene lost 0 bases, with 27 bases spanning the gap. CDR3 length equals 19 residues. Germline V gives CDR1 ENHRY, CDR2 SYGVKD. The CDR3 DNA follows: TGTGCCATGACAGAGCGGGATTCAAGCCTTCGGAGCTCTGGAAACACCATATATTTT. Amino acid sequence: CAMTERDSSLRSSGNTIYF.

The chain is built from TRBV7-9 and TRBJ1-2, with 8 bases matching TRBD1. CDR1 SEHNR and CDR2 FQNEAQ come from the germline V gene (reference sequence). Trimming at V came to 5 bases and at J to 8 bases, leaving 10 bases not matched to a gene. This CDR3 comprises 14 residues. The DNA of the CDR3 is TGTGCCAGCAGCGTTGAGTCCGCAGGGGGCGGCTACACCTTC. This translates into CASSVESAGGGYTF.

This clonotype was counted at least ten times. The chain couples TRBV7-2 to TRBJ1-5; D perhaps matches TRBD1 (5 bases). Germline V CDR1 and CDR2: SGHTA, FQGNSA. The V gene lost 8 bases and the J gene lost 7 bases, with 15 bases spanning the gap. The CDR3 covers 13 residues. CDR3 loop: CASGQSWDQPQHF. The CDR3 nucleotides read TGTGCCAGCGGTCAATCTTGGGACCAGCCCCAGCATTTT.

The chain is built from TRBV10-3 and TRBJ1-4; tentative D call: TRBD1 (5 bases). V was trimmed by 6 bases and J by 5 bases, leaving 10 bases between them. The CDR3 runs 13 residues. Germline assignment: CDR1 ENHRY and CDR2 SYGVKD. CDR3 in amino acids: CAIRQERNEKLFF. The CDR3 DNA reads TGTGCCATCAGACAGGAAAGGAATGAAAAACTGTTTTTT.

This clonotype came up a few times. This chain connects TRBV12-3 or TRBV12-4 to TRBJ1-5; the match to TRBD1 covers 8 bases. V dropped 7 bases and J dropped 1; count of bases not matched to a gene: 6. This CDR3 comprises 15 residues. In DNA form, the CDR3 reads TGTGCCAGCATTGGACAGGGTGAAAGCAATCAGCCCCAGCATTTT. It is translated as CASIGQGESNQPQHF.

Points on this clonotype: A read error is possible here, since a much larger clone lies one base away. V is TRBV7-3 and J is TRBJ2-2; D is ambiguous. Trimming left V 5 bases short and J 1 base short, with 11 bases between. Germline V lookup: CDR1 SGHTA, CDR2 FQGTGA. CDR3 length equals 15 residues. The CDR3 here is CASSANGRNTGELFF. CDR3 sequence (DNA): TGTGCCAGCAGCGCCAACGGCAGGAACACCGGGGAGCTGTTTTTT. The variable domain in full, with the rest retrieved from reference TRBV7-3 and TRBJ2-2, is GAGVSQTPSNKVTEKGKYVELRCDPISGHTALYWYRQSLGQGPEFLIYFQGTGAADDSGLPNDRFFAVRPEGSVSTLKIQRTERGDSAVYLCASSANGRNTGELFFGEGSRLTVL.

The genes are TRBV2 and TRBJ2-5, with 11 nucleotides matching TRBD2. The trim removed 4 bases at V and 4 bases at J, leaving 14 bases unmatched. CDR3 length: 18 amino acids. Germline-derived CDR1 and CDR2 are SNHLY and FYNNEI. CDR3 in amino acids: CASSALGLAGLVRETQYF. CDR3 nucleotide sequence: TGTGCCAGCAGTGCACTTGGACTAGCGGGTTTAGTACGAGAGACCCAGTACTTC.

This chain connects TRBV11-2 to TRBJ2-7; 7 bases map to TRBD2. Trimming cost V 5 bases and J 3 bases; bases outside gene matches: 10. The CDR3 is 15 residues long. Germline V CDR1 and CDR2: SGHAT, FQNNGV. CDR3 amino acids: CASSLPGGLLYEQYF. The DNA of the CDR3 is TGTGCCAGCAGCCTGCCGGGGGGACTCCTCTACGAGCAGTACTTC.

A note on this clonotype: The conserved phenylalanine or tryptophan is not found at the CDR3 terminus, so this likely reflects a read error. The DNA is omitted, as the CDR3 cannot be located on it reliably, and the CDR3 follows TCRdb's listing. The chain is built from TRBV20-1 and TRBJ2-5. Looked up from germline, CDR1 is DFQATT and CDR2 is SNEGSKA (reference sequence). Both ends counted, the CDR3 spans 14 residues. The CDR3 here is CSARDSTYGYTFGS.

As concerns this clonotype: Compared with germline, one end of the junction differs, possibly owing to a read error. The gene calls are TRBV5-4 and TRBJ1-1; TRBD1 is a possible D gene (6 bases). Germline V CDR1 and CDR2: SGHNT, YYREEE (reference sequence). The CDR3 is 14 residues long. As DNA, the CDR3 is TGCGCCAGCAGCACGCGCAGGGGACCCGCTGAAGCTTTCTTT. This codes for CASSTRRGPAEAFF.

V is TRBV20-1 and J is TRBJ1-1, with TRBD1 matching over 7 bases. The CDR3 length is 13 residues. Germline CDR1 and CDR2: DFQATT and SNEGSKA (reference sequence). V shed 5 bases and J 2 bases; nucleotides not matched to a gene: 5. The CDR3 protein is CSASRDRNTEAFF. CDR3 nucleotides: TGCAGTGCTTCCCGGGACAGAAACACTGAAGCTTTCTTT.

The CDR3 reads CASSLQGVGRDEAFF. Here the CDR3 DNA reads TGTGCCAGCAGCTTGCAGGGCGTGGGGAGAGATGAAGCTTTCTTT. The gene calls are TRBV25-1 and TRBJ1-1, with D possibly being TRBD1 (5 bases). This CDR3 has 15 residues. The V end lost 6 bases, the J end lost 7 bases, and 21 bases lay between the germline ends. Germline CDR1 reads MGHDK; CDR2 reads SYGVNS.

The gene calls are TRBV19 and TRBJ1-2; D remains ambiguous. Trimming left V 3 bases short and J 6 bases short, with 14 bases between. Looked up from germline, CDR1 is LNHDA and CDR2 is SQIVND (reference sequence). The CDR3 totals 14 residues. For the CDR3, the DNA is TGTGCCAGTAGTATCTGGGAAAAGGGTGATGGCTACACCTTC. Amino acid sequence: CASSIWEKGDGYTF.

The chain combines TRBV10-3 with TRBJ2-3, with D uncertain. CDR3 size: 11 residues. Germline V CDR1 and CDR2: ENHRY, SYGVKD. Trimming cost V 4 bases and J 4 bases, with 3 bases left between them. CDR3 coding DNA: TGTGCCATCAGTGCTTCAGATACGCAGTATTTT. Translated, it gives CAISASDTQYF.

This clonotype came up many times. This chain connects TRBV14 to TRBJ2-7, with D unresolved. CDR1 is SGHDN, CDR2 FVKESK, per germline. The CDR3 is made up of 14 amino acids. The V end lost 2 bases, the J end lost 4 bases, and 12 bases lay between the germline ends. CDR3 nucleotide sequence: TGTGCCAGCAGCCAAACTGGTACGAGGTACGAGCAGTACTTC. It encodes CASSQTGTRYEQYF.

Worth noting for this clonotype: Lacking the conserved final phenylalanine or tryptophan, this CDR3 likely reflects a read error. The chain joins TRBV20-1 to TRBJ2-7, with 10 bases that match TRBD1. Trimming removed 8 bases from V and 3 bases from J; junction bases left unmatched: 7. The germline V gene has CDR1 DFQATT and CDR2 SNEGSKA (reference sequence). There are 13 residues in the CDR3. The CDR3 is CSPRDRGFYEQYL. CDR3 sequence (DNA): TGCAGTCCCCGGGACAGGGGCTTCTACGAGCAGTACCTC.

In this sample, this clonotype turned up once. The chain combines TRBV20-1 with TRBJ1-1; D call uncertain. Germline V gene data show CDR1 as DFQATT and CDR2 as SNEGSKA (reference sequence). CDR3 length: 11 residues. As DNA, the CDR3 is TGCAGAACCAGAATTAACACTGAAGCTTTCTTT. Its translation is CRTRINTEAFF.